This T cell receptor beta chain derives from a study of cytomegalovirus exposure and HLA in healthy donors. Whole-study findings and limits: The authors listed some 150 TCR beta chains as cytomegalovirus-associated. The classifier, whose performance was assessed in both the original and validation cohorts, reportedly diagnosed cytomegalovirus status with high specificity and sensitivity. In an earlier analysis, about 87% or about 30%: the productive usage of most TCR beta V segments.

As for the donors, each was a healthy bone marrow donor. Details on this clone: Its specificity is unknown.

The CDR3 extends over 14 amino acids. Germline V gene data show CDR1 as ENHRY and CDR2 as SYGVKD. V lost 0 bases and J 2 bases, leaving 8 bases between the germline ends. The PCR ran on 60 Vbeta and 13 Jbeta primers. Clones were read by immunoSEQ multiplex PCR, and TCRdb kept only the in-frame ones, dropping some. This sample has over 90,000 clones, with roughly four fifths found just once. This TCR came from a male donor in good health and CMV-seropositive. The rearrangement uses TRBV10-3 and TRBJ2-7; the D gene is possibly TRBD1 (6 bases). Sequencing input: PBMCs. The CDR3 here is CAISESGTPYEQYF. The CDR3 DNA sequence: TGTGCCATCAGTGAGTCCGGGACACCCTACGAGCAGTACTTC.